These 28 T cell receptor beta chains share one sample of origin, sequenced in a study of CXCR3-negative and CXCR3-positive naive CD8 T cells (dated by TCRdb to about 2019). Points the paper makes about the study in general: TRB CDR3s from CXCR3-positive naive cells showed higher hydrophobicity (lower Kidera factor 4), lower energy, and higher strength and volume indices than CXCR3-negative naive cells.

The listed sequencing device is NextSeq 550. The Human TCR Profiling Kit (MiLaboratory) was used to make UMI-labeled 5' RACE TRB cDNA libraries. TCRdb reprocessed the reads and assigns one entry to each CDR3 protein sequence, leaving out DNA. In this sample's table one finds some 150,000 distinct CDR3 sequences. The ten top clones hold about 0.28% of the sample. These receptors lack a known antigen. Input material: naive CXCR3+ CD8+ T cells from blood. Reading the label with the study, this specimen's cell subset or site is: CD45RO-CCR7+CD27+CD95- naive CD8+ T cells expressing CXCR3 (TNR3+). These TCRs come from a human donor in good health. Some clones in this sample may be carry-over from other donors' samples.

This chain connects TRBV4-3 to TRBJ2-5; the D gene TCRdb calls, TRBD2, cannot be checked with no DNA. CDR1 is LGHNA, CDR2 YSLEER, per germline. The CDR3 sequence is 17 residues long. The CDR3 is CASSQVLAGGSQETQYF.

This rearrangement joins TRBV7-9 to TRBJ2-7; TCRdb's D gene call, TRBD1, goes unchecked for lack of DNA. From germline, CDR1 is SEHNR and CDR2 FQNEAQ (reference sequence). The CDR3 sequence is 17 residues long. The CDR3 sequence is CASSPRAPGGRAYEQYF.

This rearrangement joins TRBV20-1 to TRBJ2-7. CDR3 size: 12 residues. CDR1 and CDR2 from the germline V gene are DFQATT and SNEGSKA (reference sequence). CDR3: CSASDVAYEQYF.

This rearrangement joins TRBV7-3 to TRBJ2-2; with no DNA, the TCRdb D assignment of TRBD2 cannot be verified. There are 17 residues in the CDR3. The germline gives CDR1 SGHTA, CDR2 FQGTGA. The chain's CDR3 is CASSPSSSFANTGELFF.

The V gene is TRBV9, the J gene TRBJ2-7; TCRdb outputs TRBD1, but without DNA this stays unchecked. The CDR3 has 13 residues. Germline values: CDR1 SGDLS, CDR2 YYNGEE. The CDR3 loop reads CASSAHQGNEQYF.

The rearrangement links TRBV23-1 to TRBJ2-4. TRBV23-1 is designated an ORF whose function remains uncertain. The CDR3 runs to 15 residues. CDR3 in amino acids: CASSQALIKKNIQYF.

The chain uses TRBV28 and TRBJ2-1; TCRdb calls TRBD2, which cannot be checked without DNA. Germline lookup yields CDR1 MDHEN and CDR2 SYDVKM. The CDR3 has 17 amino acids. CDR3 residues: CASSYKLREGLVYEQFF.

The chain combines TRBV7-8 with TRBJ1-2; TCRdb proposes TRBD1, but this gene call is untestable without DNA. The CDR3 is 15 residues long. The germline V gene has CDR1 SGHVS and CDR2 FQNEAQ. CDR3 sequence: CASSLAPGGAGGYTF.

This rearrangement joins TRBV20-1 to TRBJ1-2; TCRdb proposes TRBD1, but this gene call is untestable without DNA. The length of the CDR3 is 15 residues. Germline V gives CDR1 DFQATT, CDR2 SNEGSKA (reference sequence). CDR3 protein: CSATGQGDGDYGYTF.

The chain recombines TRBV5-6 with TRBJ1-2. Germline assignment: CDR1 SGHDT and CDR2 YYEEEE. This CDR3 contains 11 residues. CDR3 residues: CASSLTNLYTF. The full variable domain, in which reference TRBV5-6 and TRBJ1-2 provide the parts outside the CDR3, is DAGVTQSPTHLIKTRGQQVTLRCSPKSGHDTVSWYQQALGQGPQFIFQYYEEEERQRGNFPDRFSGHQFPNYSSELNVNALLLGDSALYLCASSLTNLYTFGSGTRLTVV.

The chain recombines TRBV7-6 with TRBJ2-7; TCRdb reports TRBD1, a call that lacks DNA to check it against. The CDR3 sequence is 13 residues long. Germline CDR1 SGHVS, CDR2 FNYEAQ. CDR3 region: CASSPLGQGEQYF.

The gene calls are TRBV6-1 and TRBJ2-1; no DNA is available, so the TRBD2 call from TCRdb remains unchecked. The CDR3 consists of 16 residues. Germline V gives CDR1 MNHNS, CDR2 SASEGT. CDR3 sequence reads: CASRTVLAGGPREQFF.

The chain uses TRBV14 and TRBJ2-1; the TCRdb D gene call, TRBD1, has no DNA to confirm it. The CDR3 consists of 18 residues. The germline V gene has CDR1 SGHDN and CDR2 FVKESK. CDR3 region: CASSQVLSGGAADNEQFF.

CDR3: CASSSGSSDDQETQYF. The chain links TRBV6-2 or TRBV6-3 to TRBJ2-5; the D call of TRBD2 rests on TCRdb alone, since no DNA is present to check it. The CDR3 totals 16 residues. Per germline, CDR1 MNHEY and CDR2 SVGEGT.

The CDR3 reads CASSWGYNEQFF. The chain joins TRBV5-4 to TRBJ2-1. The CDR3 is 12 residues long. Germline loops: CDR1 SGHNT, CDR2 YYREEE (reference sequence).

The chain has TRBV14 and TRBJ1-3. CDR1 and CDR2 from the germline V gene are SGHDN and FVKESK. The CDR3 runs 18 residues. The chain's CDR3 is CANVGGGSHVFSGNTIYF.

The chain links TRBV7-2 to TRBJ2-7; TCRdb lists TRBD2, though no DNA is available to test this call. The CDR3 totals 16 residues. CDR1 and CDR2 from the germline V gene are SGHTA and FQGNSA. The CDR3 is CASSRPRGPGSYEQYF.

The chain links TRBV6-5 to TRBJ2-7; without DNA, the TCRdb call of TRBD1 cannot be checked. The CDR3 consists of 15 residues. The germline CDR1 and CDR2 sequences are MNHEY and SVGAGI. The CDR3 spells CASSYSEGAGSEQYF.

The chain has TRBV7-9 and TRBJ2-3; as DNA is missing, the TRBD2 call by TCRdb cannot be tested. Germline assignment: CDR1 SEHNR and CDR2 FQNEAQ (reference sequence). This CDR3 spans 20 amino acids. This CDR3 is CASSLGGLAAPPPSTDTQYF. The full variable domain, with the rest looked up from reference TRBV7-9 and TRBJ2-3, is DTGVSQNPRHKITKRGQNVTFRCDPISEHNRLYWYRQTLGQGPEFLTYFQNEAQLEKSRLLSDRFSAERPKGSFSTLEIQRTEQGDSAMYLCASSLGGLAAPPPSTDTQYFGPGTRLTVL.

The CDR3 spells CASSPTGAARDTEAFF. The rearrangement uses TRBV18 and TRBJ1-1; TCRdb gives TRBD1 as the D gene, but with no DNA this cannot be confirmed. The germline V gene has CDR1 KGHSH and CDR2 LQKENI. The CDR3 loop spans 16 amino acids.

The rearrangement links TRBV7-7 to TRBJ2-1; TCRdb returns TRBD2, unconfirmable since there is no DNA. This CDR3 has 15 residues. Germline CDR1 is SSHAT and CDR2 is FNYEAQ (reference sequence). CDR3 region: CASSMGLAGDNEQFF.

This rearrangement joins TRBV30 to TRBJ2-7. The CDR3 length is 16 residues. The germline CDR1 and CDR2 sequences are GTSNPN and SVGIG (reference sequence). The CDR3 reads CAWMVRESKGPYEQYF.

V usage is TRBV4-2 and J usage is TRBJ1-6. This CDR3 spans 17 amino acids. Germline CDR1 LGHNA, CDR2 YNFKEQ. CDR3 in amino acids: CASSQDRAEYYNSPLHF.

The chain carries TRBV27 and TRBJ1-1; the D call of TRBD1 rests on TCRdb alone, since no DNA is present to check it. The CDR3 consists of 15 residues. Looked up from germline, CDR1 is MNHEY and CDR2 is SMNVEV (reference sequence). CDR3 sequence: CASSSLQGMNTEAFF.

This chain links TRBV10-1 with TRBJ2-7; the D call of TRBD1 rests on TCRdb alone, since no DNA is present to check it. The CDR3 covers 15 residues. Germline loops: CDR1 WNHNN, CDR2 SYGVQD (reference sequence). CDR3: CASSETGTGAYEQYF.

The chain is built from TRBV30 and TRBJ2-1; no DNA is available, so the TRBD2 call from TCRdb remains unchecked. Germline V gene lookup returns CDR1 GTSNPN and CDR2 SVGIG (reference sequence). This CDR3 has 14 residues. CDR3 sequence: CAWATSGSFNEQFF. Looking up the rest from reference TRBV30 and TRBJ2-1 gives the full variable domain: SQTIHQWPATLVQPVGSPLSLECTVEGTSNPNLYWYRQAAGRGLQLLFYSVGIGQISSEVPQNLSASRPQDRQFILSSKKLLLSDSGFYLCAWATSGSFNEQFFGPGTRLTVL.

J is TRBJ2-7 and V is TRBV5-1; TCRdb proposes TRBD2, but this gene call is untestable without DNA. Germline assignment: CDR1 SGHRS and CDR2 YFSETQ. The CDR3 runs to 15 residues. The CDR3 loop is CASSLEPSGVYEQYF.

This CDR3 reads CASSSVHSGTDTQYF. The genes are TRBV27 and TRBJ2-3. The V gene's germline CDR1 is MNHEY and CDR2 SMNVEV (reference sequence). This CDR3 is built from 15 residues.